This T cell receptor beta chain was sequenced in a study of radiotherapy plus CTLA-4 blockade in lung cancer. Alongside CTLA-4 blockade with ipilimumab, patients with chemo-refractory metastatic non-small-cell lung cancer received focal radiation. The CDR3 spans 12 residues. Trimming cost V 5 bases and J 7 bases; bases outside gene matches: 2. Germline CDR1 reads SEHNR; CDR2 reads FQNEAQ (reference sequence). Study observations and caveats: Among reported predictors of response, early blood T cell clone dynamics with interferon-beta performed best.

Libraries were prepared by immunoSEQ multiplex PCR; TCRdb keeps only in-frame clonotypes and omits some of them. The sample includes tens of thousands of clones, roughly four fifths of them seen just once. Remarks on this clone: What it binds is not known.

V usage is TRBV7-9 and J usage is TRBJ1-5; the match to TRBD1 covers 7 bases. The TCR comes from a human donor with non-small cell lung cancer that progressed on radiotherapy plus ipilimumab. Source: peripheral blood, taken from a patient treated with radiotherapy plus ipilimumab. CDR3 residues: CASSQGEQPQHF. DNA of the CDR3: TGTGCCAGCAGCCAGGGGGAACAGCCCCAGCATTTT. Supplemented by reference TRBV7-9 and TRBJ1-5, the full variable domain reads DTGVSQNPRHKITKRGQNVTFRCDPISEHNRLYWYRQTLGQGPEFLTYFQNEAQLEKSRLLSDRFSAERPKGSFSTLEIQRTEQGDSAMYLCASSQGEQPQHFGDGTRLSIL.